These 22 T cell receptor beta chains share one sample of origin, sequenced in a study of blood T cell repertoires in COVID-19. Here immunoSEQ multiplex PCR was the method, and the copy in TCRdb shows in-frame clones only, minus some. The sample has fewer than 350,000 clones; approximately 89% are singletons. The sequencing input was peripheral blood. These receptors were obtained from a man aged 35 to 55 with active or convalescent COVID-19.

The V and J genes are TRBV5-1 and TRBJ2-3, with 15 bases aligning to TRBD2. Germline V gene data show CDR1 as SGHRS and CDR2 as YFSETQ. Trimming at V came to 3 bases and at J to 10 bases, leaving 9 bases not matched to a gene. The CDR3 is 16 amino acids. In DNA form, the CDR3 reads TGCGCCAGCAGCTCAGGATGGACTAGCGGGGGGGATTCGCAGTATTTT. Translated, it gives CASSSGWTSGGDSQYF.

J is TRBJ2-2 and V is TRBV15, with a possible D match to TRBD1 (6 bases). The V end was cut by 3 bases, the J end by 8 bases, with 16 bases between. The CDR3 has 15 residues. In germline, CDR1 is LNHNV, CDR2 YYDKDF (reference sequence). The CDR3 here is CATSRPGQFSGELFF. The CDR3 DNA is TGTGCCACCAGCAGGCCAGGACAGTTTTCGGGGGAGCTGTTTTTT.

V gene TRBV30 combines with J gene TRBJ2-2; TRBD1 aligns across 8 bases. The CDR3 has 13 residues. With V trimmed by 5 bases and J by 6 bases, 5 bases remained unmatched. Germline CDR1 reads GTSNPN; CDR2 reads SVGIG (reference sequence). The CDR3 loop reads CAWGGQGAGELFF. DNA of the CDR3: TGTGCCTGGGGAGGACAGGGCGCCGGGGAGCTGTTTTTT.

V gene TRBV2 combines with J gene TRBJ2-5; D possibly corresponds to TRBD2 (6 bases). This CDR3 has 14 residues. Trimming shortened V by 6 bases and J by 2 bases, and 13 bases separated the two germline ends. Germline assignment: CDR1 SNHLY and CDR2 FYNNEI. CDR3 DNA sequence: TGTGCCAGCAGGGTCGGGACTCCTCAAGAGACCCAGTACTTC. Its translation: CASRVGTPQETQYF.

The CDR3 sequence: CASSQAPHTEAFF. CDR3 DNA: TGCGCCAGCAGCCAGGCCCCACACACTGAAGCTTTCTTT. This chain joins TRBV4-1 and TRBJ1-1; no clear D. The V end lost 3 bases, the J end lost 3 bases, and 8 bases lay between the germline ends. CDR1 and CDR2 (germline): MGHRA, YSYEKL. This CDR3 contains 13 residues.

This rearrangement joins TRBV28 to TRBJ1-6, with D tentatively TRBD1 (6 bases). Trimming removed 7 bases from V and 14 bases from J, with 24 bases in between. This CDR3 region has 15 residues. From germline, CDR1 is MDHEN and CDR2 SYDVKM. CDR3 region: CASTRARDTGGTLHF. The CDR3 DNA sequence: TGTGCCAGCACAAGAGCCCGGGACACCGGTGGTACCCTCCACTTT.

This chain joins TRBV4-2 and TRBJ2-4; 12 bases fit TRBD2. The CDR3 contains 14 residues. Trimming cost V 4 bases and J 9 bases; bases outside gene matches: 4. Per germline, CDR1 LGHNA and CDR2 YNFKEQ. The CDR3 here is CASSLGLAGSIQYF. The DNA of the CDR3 is TGTGCCAGCAGCCTCGGACTAGCGGGAAGCATTCAGTACTTC.

For the CDR3, the DNA is TGTGCCAGTAGTATAGATACTGCACTTACTGGAAACACCATATATTTT. This translates into CASSIDTALTGNTIYF. The chain carries TRBV19 and TRBJ1-3; no definite D call. CDR1 is LNHDA and CDR2 is SQIVND in the germline V gene (reference sequence). The CDR3 covers 16 residues. Trimming left V 0 bases short and J 2 bases short, with 11 bases between. The entire variable domain, with the rest obtained from reference TRBV19 and TRBJ1-3, is as follows: DGGITQSPKYLFRKEGQNVTLSCEQNLNHDAMYWYRQDPGQGLRLIYYSQIVNDFQKGDIAEGYSVSREKKESFPLTVTSAQKNPTAFYLCASSIDTALTGNTIYFGEGSWLTVV.

The chain joins TRBV6-5 to TRBJ1-5, with 8 bases matching TRBD1. In germline, CDR1 is MNHEY, CDR2 SVGAGI. The J segment lost 5 bases and the V segment lost 5 bases, leaving 5 bases of the junction unmatched. The length of the CDR3 is 14 residues. The CDR3 loop reads CASSPRTGYQPQHF. The CDR3 nucleotides are TGTGCCAGCAGTCCGAGGACAGGGTATCAGCCCCAGCATTTT.

The J gene is TRBJ1-2, the V gene TRBV29-1; tentative D call: TRBD1 (5 bases). The germline CDR1 and CDR2 sequences are SQVTM and ANQGSEA. The CDR3 is made up of 13 amino acids. Trimming shortened V by 4 bases and J by 4 bases, and 13 bases separated the two germline ends. This CDR3 is CSVADSGSYGYTF. The CDR3 region has the DNA TGCAGCGTTGCCGACAGCGGGTCCTATGGCTACACCTTC.

The chain joins TRBV19 to TRBJ1-5, with 7 bases matching TRBD1. The germline gives CDR1 LNHDA, CDR2 SQIVND (reference sequence). This CDR3 region has 15 residues. Trimming cost V 7 bases and J 2 bases; bases outside gene matches: 8. The CDR3 region is CASNYATGGNQPQHF. The CDR3 DNA reads as TGTGCCAGTAATTACGCCACAGGGGGCAATCAGCCCCAGCATTTT.

The sample holds a few counts of this clone. This sequence joins TRBV10-2 and TRBJ2-7, with 8 bases identical to TRBD2. The V segment lost 8 bases and the J segment 5 bases; nucleotides outside the gene matches: 8. CDR1 and CDR2 (germline): WSHSY, SAAADI. The CDR3 extends over 13 amino acids. The CDR3 DNA follows: TGCGCCAGCCACCCGGGACTAGTCGACGAGCAGTACTTC. It specifies CASHPGLVDEQYF.

The CDR3 sequence: CSVERGQGANGYTF. The CDR3 DNA follows: TGCAGCGTTGAAAGGGGACAGGGCGCAAATGGCTACACCTTC. The rearrangement links TRBV29-1 to TRBJ1-2; TRBD1 agrees at 9 bases. Germline CDR1 is SQVTM and CDR2 is ANQGSEA. Trimming removed 2 bases from V and 6 bases from J; junction bases left unmatched: 7. The CDR3 spans 14 residues.

The chain uses TRBV7-6 and TRBJ2-1, with a tentative D call TRBD1 (5 bases). Trimming pared 4 bases from V and 3 bases from J, leaving 13 bases between. The germline gives CDR1 SGHVS, CDR2 FNYEAQ. The CDR3 is 15 residues long. The CDR3 here is CASSSQGSLYNEQFF. The CDR3 region has the DNA TGTGCCAGCAGCTCTCAGGGATCCCTCTACAATGAGCAGTTCTTC.

This chain connects TRBV6-5 to TRBJ2-5; D not resolved. The germline CDR1 and CDR2 sequences are MNHEY and SVGAGI. This CDR3 comprises 13 residues. V lost 7 bases and J 1 base, leaving 10 bases between the germline ends. CDR3 sequence reads: CASIRTAQETQYF. The CDR3 DNA sequence: TGTGCCAGCATCAGAACAGCCCAAGAGACCCAGTACTTC.

The CDR3: CASSEWGTSGYEQYF. CDR3 sequence (DNA): TGTGCCAGCAGTGAATGGGGGACTAGCGGGTACGAGCAGTACTTC. J is TRBJ2-7 and V is TRBV2; 12 bases map to TRBD2. J gave up 4 bases and V 2 bases, and 3 bases lay outside the gene matches. The CDR3 runs 15 residues. Per the germline V gene, CDR1 is SNHLY and CDR2 is FYNNEI.

J is TRBJ1-2 and V is TRBV7-9, with 9 bases lining up with TRBD1. The CDR3 length is 16 residues. CDR1 and CDR2 from the germline V gene are SEHNR and FQNEAQ (reference sequence). V trimming: 6 bases; J trimming: 7 bases; junction bases outside the gene matches: 15. CDR3 bases: TGTGCCAGCAGATTACTTTTACAGACAGGGGGAGGTGGCTACACCTTC. It encodes CASRLLLQTGGGGYTF. The variable domain in full, completed from reference TRBV7-9 and TRBJ1-2, reads DTGVSQNPRHKITKRGQNVTFRCDPISEHNRLYWYRQTLGQGPEFLTYFQNEAQLEKSRLLSDRFSAERPKGSFSTLEIQRTEQGDSAMYLCASRLLLQTGGGGYTFGSGTRLTVV.

The chain links TRBV27 to TRBJ2-5, with TRBD1 as a possible D gene (6 bases). Trimming removed 4 bases at V and 3 bases at J, with 12 bases between. The germline gives CDR1 MNHEY, CDR2 SMNVEV (reference sequence). The CDR3 runs to 14 residues. CDR3 in DNA: TGTGCCAGCAGTTCCTGGGCAGGGGAAGAGACCCAGTACTTC. Its protein is CASSSWAGEETQYF.

The rearrangement links TRBV6-6 to TRBJ2-7; TRBD2 matches 7 bases. The germline CDR1 and CDR2 sequences are MNHNY and SVGAGI (reference sequence). Germline trimming cut 10 bases from V and 2 bases from J; bases unmatched to any gene: 8. The CDR3 loop spans 13 amino acids. CDR3 nucleotides: TGTGCCACCGCCGGCGGGAGCCCCTACGAGCAGTACTTC. The encoded protein is CATAGGSPYEQYF.

This clone was picked up one time. J is TRBJ1-2 and V is TRBV5-1; 8 bases fit TRBD1. V gave up 4 bases and J gave up 3 bases; unmatched junction bases: 8. Looked up from germline, CDR1 is SGHRS and CDR2 is YFSETQ. The CDR3 loop spans 15 amino acids. CDR3 sequence reads: CASSLLGQADYGYTF. In DNA, the CDR3 is TGCGCCAGCAGCCTGCTGGGACAGGCGGACTATGGCTACACCTTC.

The CDR3 loop is CATSPGEGGQETQYF. The CDR3 region has the DNA TGTGCCACCTCGCCCGGAGAAGGAGGGCAAGAGACCCAGTACTTC. This chain uses TRBV24-1 with TRBJ2-5, with TRBD2 as a possible D gene (6 bases). The CDR3 consists of 15 residues. Per germline, CDR1 KGHDR and CDR2 SFDVKD. Trimming took 9 bases from V and 2 from J, leaving 18 bases between them.

The V gene is TRBV5-1, the J gene TRBJ2-7, with 7 bases that match TRBD2. Germline CDR1 is SGHRS and CDR2 is YFSETQ. The junction had 17 bases not matched to a gene; V was cut back by 10 bases and J by 7 bases. This CDR3 has 14 amino acids. This chain's CDR3 is CAALSTSGGEEQYF. DNA of the CDR3: TGCGCCGCGTTATCGACTAGTGGGGGGGAGGAGCAGTACTTC.